This TCR beta chain was profiled in a study of blood T cells in healthy people across ages. The study's findings and limits: Higher diversity and more naive CD4+ cells were features of long-lived donors, compared to aged donors.

Trimming took off 4 bases at V and 2 bases at J, with 26 bases between the two ends. Germline loops: CDR1 MGHDK, CDR2 SYGVNS. The CDR3 is 19 residues long. Each donor's blood draw was roughly 10 milliliters of peripheral blood. The use of a sample-barcoded 5' primer and a J-beta primer mix characterized a second PCR of roughly 6 to 11 cycles. TCRdb recomputed calls from the 5' RACE reads with MiXCR, one row per CDR3 protein. In the table there are roughly 550,000 distinct CDR3 sequences, around 24% of which are singletons. As regards this clonotype: As yet, its antigen is unknown.

These data were also reused for a study on T cells of mothers and their children. That study reports: The M1S primer of the second PCR added sample barcodes and 2-4 random nucleotides. Every mother produced more than 9.5 million TCR beta CDR3 reads, whereas every child provided roughly 3 million.

The sequenced material came from blood. This clonotype was sampled from a boy younger than 18 in good health. The chain recombines TRBV25-1 with TRBJ2-5, with D perhaps TRBD1 (6 bases). Here the CDR3 DNA reads TGTGCCAGCAGTGTACGAGAAACACAGGGCTCCTTAAGTCAAGAGACCCAGTACTTC. Translation gives CASSVRETQGSLSQETQYF.